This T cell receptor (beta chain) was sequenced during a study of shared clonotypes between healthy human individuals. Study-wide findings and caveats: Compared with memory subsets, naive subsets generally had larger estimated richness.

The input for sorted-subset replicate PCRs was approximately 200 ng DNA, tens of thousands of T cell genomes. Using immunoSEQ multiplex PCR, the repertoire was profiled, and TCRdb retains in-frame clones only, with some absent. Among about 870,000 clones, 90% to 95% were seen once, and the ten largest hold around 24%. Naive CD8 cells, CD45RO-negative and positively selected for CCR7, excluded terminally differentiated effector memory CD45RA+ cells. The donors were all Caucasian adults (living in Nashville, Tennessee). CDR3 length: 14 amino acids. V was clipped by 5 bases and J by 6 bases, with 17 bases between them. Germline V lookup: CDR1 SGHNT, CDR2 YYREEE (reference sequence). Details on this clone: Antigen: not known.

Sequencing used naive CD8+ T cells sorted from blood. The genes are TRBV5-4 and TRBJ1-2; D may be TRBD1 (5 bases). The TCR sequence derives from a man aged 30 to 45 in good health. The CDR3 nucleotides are TGTGCCAGCAGTCCTGGAATTGGAGGGGATGGCTACACCTTC. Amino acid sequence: CASSPGIGGDGYTF.